The entry below gives a single T cell receptor (beta chain) sequence along with its context. These data come from a study of blood T cell repertoires in COVID-19. In the study overall: The origin of the acute and convalescent COVID-19 samples was the United States, Italy and Spain. In each case, the material was cDNA or gDNA derived from T cells, B-cell-depleted T cells, or PBMCs.

Germline V gene lookup returns CDR1 GTSNPN and CDR2 SVGIG (reference sequence). Trimming removed 2 bases at V and 6 bases at J, with 11 bases between. The length of the CDR3 is 13 residues. Seattle-derived patients entered the study during active infection and were followed longitudinally. Some clones are missing from TCRdb's copy, which holds only in-frame ones; the method was immunoSEQ multiplex PCR. The table lists fewer than 500,000 clones, roughly 90% of them singletons, with roughly 0.78% in the top ten. The TCR sequence derives from a man aged 18 to 29 with COVID-19, enrolled during active disease. The sample was peripheral blood. V and J are TRBV30 and TRBJ1-5, with D possibly TRBD1 on 6 matching bases. CDR3 sequence reads: CAWSTTGIQPQHF. CDR3 in DNA: TGTGCCTGGAGTACTACAGGGATTCAGCCCCAGCATTTT.